The T cell receptor beta chain under discussion was sequenced for a study of Graves' ophthalmopathy and Graves' hyperthyroidism. Findings and caveats of the study: Ophthalmopathy progression predictions by the model showed 72.22% specificity and 70.59% sensitivity.

Amplified TCR beta CDR3 regions were obtained using RNA transcripts as template. HTBI primers primed a first-round RT-PCR, and a second-round multiplex PCR followed. A single record per CDR3 protein comes from TCRdb applying MiXCR to the multiplex PCR reads. The data show approximately 640,000 distinct CDR3 sequences, about two fifths seen once. With V trimmed by 1 base and J by 0 bases, 4 bases remained unmatched. Germline assignment: CDR1 LGHNA and CDR2 YSLEER. The CDR3 extends over 16 amino acids. The table lists this clonotype with a few counts. The target antigen is unknown. V and J are TRBV4-3 and TRBJ1-1; 8 bases line up with TRBD1. The clonotype was recovered from an adult man with Graves' ophthalmopathy. Sequenced input: peripheral blood. The CDR3 DNA reads TGCGCCAGCAGCCAAGGTTCAGGGGGCATGAACACTGAAGCTTTCTTT. Encoded protein: CASSQGSGGMNTEAFF.